This T cell receptor (beta chain) derives from a study of a mutant IDH1 vaccine in newly diagnosed glioma. Study summary: Patients came in for eight vaccinations, in weeks 1, 3, 5, 7, 11, 15, 19 and 23. Most had both radiotherapy and temozolomide beforehand; others had only one.

The protocol was immunoSEQ multiplex PCR, while the TCRdb copy is restricted to in-frame clones and leaves out a portion. Among 82,000 or so clones, roughly 85% were seen once, and the ten largest hold approximately 2%. Time point described: week 23, last vaccination. In the vaccine, a single dose held 300 ug of the mutant IDH1 20-mer peptide, along with topical imiquimod. Donors' newly diagnosed IDH1-mutant WHO grade 3 or 4 astrocytomas lacked nuclear ATRX. With 8 bases clipped from V and 8 bases from J, the junction kept 9 bases outside the gene matches. The CDR3 has 13 amino acids. Germline V lookup: CDR1 MGHDK, CDR2 SYGVNS. Remarks on this clone: The target antigen is unknown.

The sequences come from PBMCs, collected from a glioma patient whose treatment included an IDH1 peptide vaccine. The chain recombines TRBV25-1 with TRBJ2-1, with TRBD2 identical over 7 bases. This TCR came from a man in his thirties or forties with glioma. Some clones in this sample may be carry-over from other donors' samples. The CDR3 sequence is CASSWQGGDEQFF. The CDR3 DNA follows: TGTGCCAGCTCGTGGCAGGGAGGGGATGAGCAGTTCTTC.